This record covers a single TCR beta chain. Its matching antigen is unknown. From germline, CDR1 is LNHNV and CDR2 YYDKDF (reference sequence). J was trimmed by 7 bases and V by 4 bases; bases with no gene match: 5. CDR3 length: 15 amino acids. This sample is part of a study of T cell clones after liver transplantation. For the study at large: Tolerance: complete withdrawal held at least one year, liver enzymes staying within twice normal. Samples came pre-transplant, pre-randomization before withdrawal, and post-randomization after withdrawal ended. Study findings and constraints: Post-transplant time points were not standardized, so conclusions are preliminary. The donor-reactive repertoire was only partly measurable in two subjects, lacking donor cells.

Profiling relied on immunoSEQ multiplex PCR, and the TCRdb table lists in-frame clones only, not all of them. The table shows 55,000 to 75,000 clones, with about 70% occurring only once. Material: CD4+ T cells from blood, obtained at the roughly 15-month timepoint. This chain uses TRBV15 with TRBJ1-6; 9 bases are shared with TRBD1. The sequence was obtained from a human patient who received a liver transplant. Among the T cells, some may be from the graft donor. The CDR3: CATSTAGTGNSPLHF. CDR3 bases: TGTGCCACCAGCACAGCCGGGACAGGGAATTCACCCCTCCACTTT.